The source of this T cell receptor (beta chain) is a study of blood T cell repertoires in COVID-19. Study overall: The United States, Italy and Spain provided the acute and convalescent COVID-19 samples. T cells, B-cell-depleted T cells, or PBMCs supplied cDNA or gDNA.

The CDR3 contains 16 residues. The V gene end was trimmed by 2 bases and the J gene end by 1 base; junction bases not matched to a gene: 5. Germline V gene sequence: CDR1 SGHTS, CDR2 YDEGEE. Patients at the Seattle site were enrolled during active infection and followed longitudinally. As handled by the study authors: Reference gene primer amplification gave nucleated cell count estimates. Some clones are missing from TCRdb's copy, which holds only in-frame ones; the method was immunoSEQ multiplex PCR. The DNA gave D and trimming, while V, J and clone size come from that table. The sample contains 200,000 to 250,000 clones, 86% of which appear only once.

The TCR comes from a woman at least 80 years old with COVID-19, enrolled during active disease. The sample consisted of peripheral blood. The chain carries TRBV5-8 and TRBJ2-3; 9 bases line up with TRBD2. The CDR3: CASSFSASGGTDTQYF. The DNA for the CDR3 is TGTGCCAGCAGCTTTAGCGCTAGCGGGGGCACAGATACGCAGTATTTT.